The present T cell receptor beta chain was sequenced within a study of T cells in Graves' hyperthyroidism and ophthalmopathy. V was shortened by 4 bases and J by 1 base, with 10 bases between the two germline ends. Germline lookup yields CDR1 MGHRA and CDR2 YSYEKL. This CDR3 has 15 residues. Authors of the study amplified TCR beta CDR3 regions from RNA transcripts. First-round RT-PCR targeting the TCR CDR3 was performed with the HTBI primer set. TCRdb re-analysed the multiplex PCR reads in MiXCR, keeping a single row per CDR3 protein. The sample records under 300,000 distinct CDR3 sequences, less than 15% being singletons. This clonotype was picked up a small number of times.

Sequenced input: blood. The receptor was isolated from a woman in her 30s with Graves' hyperthyroidism that later progressed to Graves' ophthalmopathy. The chain couples TRBV4-1 to TRBJ1-4; weak D call: TRBD1 (6 bases). CDR3 protein: CASSPQGLTNEKLFF. For the CDR3, the DNA is TGCGCCAGCAGCCCTCAGGGGCTAACTAATGAAAAACTGTTTTTT.